The rows below give T cell receptor beta chains drawn from one sample of a study of blood T cell repertoires in COVID-19. TCRdb's copy holds only in-frame clones and misses some; the assay was immunoSEQ multiplex PCR. The repertoire holds about 320,000 clones, with approximately 85% as singletons. The sample was peripheral blood. The receptors originated from a human donor in a cohort sampled during active COVID-19. The CDR3 runs from the conserved cysteine through the conserved F or W. The D gene is left open where the match is weak. Clone size appears in some rows only: once, few, many, or a class for an expanded clone.

J gene	D gene	V gene	clone size	CDR3 protein
TRBJ1-6	TRBD1	TRBV9	NA	CASNQGAGSPLHF
TRBJ1-2	NA	TRBV12-3/TRBV12-4	NA	CASSLTFAYGYTF
TRBJ2-3	TRBD1	TRBV11-3	NA	CASSTSTGDTQYF
TRBJ2-3	NA	TRBV5-1	NA	CASSPPAGTQYF
TRBJ1-5	NA	TRBV21-1	NA	CASSTHHSGTGGQPQHF
TRBJ2-7	NA	TRBV6-5	NA	CASSYSMGPVPYEQYF
TRBJ2-3	TRBD2	TRBV6-6	NA	CASSQGLAGDTADTQYF
TRBJ2-6	NA	TRBV6-6	NA	CASSYAQGTGANVLTF
TRBJ2-7	NA	TRBV5-6	NA	CASSLEGVSYEQYF
TRBJ1-2	NA	TRBV6-5	NA	CASSQTGLDYGYTF
TRBJ2-2	NA	TRBV24-1	once	CATSDPDIYTGELFF
TRBJ1-1	TRBD1	TRBV27	NA	CASRVTGGYRAFF
TRBJ2-5	TRBD1	TRBV5-1	NA	CASSFSGTETETQYF
TRBJ1-4	NA	TRBV15	NA	CATSWGVREKLFF
TRBJ2-2	NA	TRBV2	NA	CASSRGWTGELFF
TRBJ2-1	TRBD1	TRBV30	NA	CAWTGDSDYEQFF